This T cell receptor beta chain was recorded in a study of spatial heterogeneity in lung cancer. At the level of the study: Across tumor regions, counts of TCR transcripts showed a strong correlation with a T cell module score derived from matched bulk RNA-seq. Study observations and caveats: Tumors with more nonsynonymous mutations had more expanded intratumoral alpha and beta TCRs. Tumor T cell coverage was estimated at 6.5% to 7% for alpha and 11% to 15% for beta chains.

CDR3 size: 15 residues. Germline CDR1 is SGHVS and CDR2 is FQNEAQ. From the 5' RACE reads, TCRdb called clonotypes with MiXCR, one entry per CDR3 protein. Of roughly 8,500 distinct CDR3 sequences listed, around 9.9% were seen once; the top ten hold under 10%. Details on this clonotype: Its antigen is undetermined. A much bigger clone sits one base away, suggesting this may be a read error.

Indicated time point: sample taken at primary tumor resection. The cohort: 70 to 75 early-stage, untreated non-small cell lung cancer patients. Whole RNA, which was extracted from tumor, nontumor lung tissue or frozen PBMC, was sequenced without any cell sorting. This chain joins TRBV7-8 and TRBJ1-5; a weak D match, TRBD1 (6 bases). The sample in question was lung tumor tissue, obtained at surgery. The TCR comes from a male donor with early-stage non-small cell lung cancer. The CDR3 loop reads CASSHGTNSSQPQHF. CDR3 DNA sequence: TGTGCCAGCAGCCACGGGACAAATAGCAGTCAGCCCCAGCATTTT.